Below, 4 T cell receptor beta chains from the same sample are listed, as sequenced in a study of blood T cell repertoires in COVID-19. TCRdb's copy holds only in-frame clones and misses some; the assay was immunoSEQ multiplex PCR. The table shows roughly 80,000 clones, with approximately 83% occurring only once. The sample was peripheral blood. These receptors were obtained from a human donor in a cohort sampled during active COVID-19.

J is TRBJ1-1 and V is TRBV2, with TRBD1 as a possible D gene (6 bases). Germline V gene lookup returns CDR1 SNHLY and CDR2 FYNNEI. Trimming shortened V by 5 bases and J by 7 bases, and 17 bases separated the two germline ends. The CDR3 is 14 residues long. The CDR3 spells CASSKTGPGIEAFF. DNA for the CDR3: TGTGCCAGCAGTAAAACAGGGCCCGGTATTGAAGCTTTCTTT.

The chain carries TRBV5-4 and TRBJ1-1, with unresolved D. This CDR3 has 13 residues. The V gene lost 4 bases and the J gene lost 10 bases, with 17 bases spanning the gap. CDR1 and CDR2 from the germline V gene are SGHNT and YYREEE (reference sequence). CDR3: CASSVYSMSSAFF. CDR3 coding DNA: TGTGCCAGCAGCGTTTACAGCATGAGTTCAGCTTTCTTT.

The chain uses TRBV5-4 and TRBJ1-2; possibly TRBD1 for D (6 bases). Germline CDR1 SGHNT, CDR2 YYREEE (reference sequence). Deletions cut 3 bases from V and 3 bases from J, with 12 bases between. CDR3 length: 14 amino acids. DNA for the CDR3: TGTGCCAGCAGCTCGGACAGTTCCCACTATGGCTACACCTTC. The encoded protein is CASSSDSSHYGYTF.

J is TRBJ2-1 and V is TRBV25-1; TRBD1 is a possible D gene (5 bases). The CDR3 extends over 13 amino acids. V lost 7 bases and J 8 bases, leaving 15 bases between the germline ends. Germline CDR1 and CDR2: MGHDK and SYGVNS. Here the CDR3 reads CASNSALRDEQFF. The CDR3 DNA follows: TGTGCCAGCAATTCCGCCCTCAGGGATGAGCAGTTCTTC.